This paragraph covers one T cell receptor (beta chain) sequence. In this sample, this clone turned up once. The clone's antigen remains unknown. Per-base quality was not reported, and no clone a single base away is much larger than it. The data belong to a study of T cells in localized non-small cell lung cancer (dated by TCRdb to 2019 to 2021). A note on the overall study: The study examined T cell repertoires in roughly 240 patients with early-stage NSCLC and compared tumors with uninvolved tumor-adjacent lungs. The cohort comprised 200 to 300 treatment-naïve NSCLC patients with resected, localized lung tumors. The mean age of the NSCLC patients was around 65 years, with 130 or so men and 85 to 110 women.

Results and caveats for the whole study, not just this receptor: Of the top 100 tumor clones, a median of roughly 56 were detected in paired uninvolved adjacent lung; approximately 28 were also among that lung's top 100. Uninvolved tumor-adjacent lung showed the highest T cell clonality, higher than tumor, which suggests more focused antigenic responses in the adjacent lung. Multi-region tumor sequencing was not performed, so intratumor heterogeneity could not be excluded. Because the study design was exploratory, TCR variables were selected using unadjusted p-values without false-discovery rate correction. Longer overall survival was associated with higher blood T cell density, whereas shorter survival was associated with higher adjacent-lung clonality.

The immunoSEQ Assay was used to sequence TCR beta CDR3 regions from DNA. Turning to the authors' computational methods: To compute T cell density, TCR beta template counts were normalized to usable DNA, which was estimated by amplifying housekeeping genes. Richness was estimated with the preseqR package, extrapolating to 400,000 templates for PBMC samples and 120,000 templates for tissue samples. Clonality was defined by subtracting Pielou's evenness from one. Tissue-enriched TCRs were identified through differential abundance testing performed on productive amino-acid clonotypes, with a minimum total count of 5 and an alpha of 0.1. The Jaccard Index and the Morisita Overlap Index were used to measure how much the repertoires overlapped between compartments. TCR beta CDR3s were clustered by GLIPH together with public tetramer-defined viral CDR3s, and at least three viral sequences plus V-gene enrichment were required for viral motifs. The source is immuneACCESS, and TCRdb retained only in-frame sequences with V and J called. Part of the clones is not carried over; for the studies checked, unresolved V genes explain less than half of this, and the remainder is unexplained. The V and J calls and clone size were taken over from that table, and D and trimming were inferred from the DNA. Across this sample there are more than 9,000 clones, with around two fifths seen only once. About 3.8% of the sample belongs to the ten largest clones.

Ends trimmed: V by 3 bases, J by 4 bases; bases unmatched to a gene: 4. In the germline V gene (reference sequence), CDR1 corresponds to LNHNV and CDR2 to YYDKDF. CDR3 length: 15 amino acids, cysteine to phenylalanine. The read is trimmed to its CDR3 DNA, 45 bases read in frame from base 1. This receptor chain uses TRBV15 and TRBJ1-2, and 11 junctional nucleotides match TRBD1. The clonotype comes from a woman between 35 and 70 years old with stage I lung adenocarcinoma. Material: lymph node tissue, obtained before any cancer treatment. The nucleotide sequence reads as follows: TGTGCCACCAGCAGGGGGACAGGGGGGTCCTATGGCTACACCTTC. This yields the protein CATSRGTGGSYGYTF. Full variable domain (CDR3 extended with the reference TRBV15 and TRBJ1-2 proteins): DAMVIQNPRYQVTQFGKPVTLSCSQTLNHNVMYWYQQKSSQAPKLLFHYYDKDFNNEADTPDNFQSRRPNTSFCFLDIRSPGLGDTAMYLCATSRGTGGSYGYTFGSGTRLTVV.